Shown below are 27 T cell receptor beta chains from a single sample sequenced in a study of T cells expressing NK-cell markers. TCRdb processed the 5' RACE reads again and assigns one entry to each CDR3 protein, with no DNA. The sample totals approximately 150,000 distinct CDR3 sequences. Sequencing input: blood T cells: a sorted CD56 or NKG2C T cell subset, CD4+ or CD8+ T cells, or bulk PBMC T cells (not recorded which). The source is a woman aged 18 to 75 in good health.

The rearrangement links TRBV25-1 to TRBJ2-3; TCRdb picks TRBD2, but there is no DNA to check that call. The CDR3 totals 18 residues. The germline CDR1 and CDR2 sequences are MGHDK and SYGVNS. CDR3 loop: CASSEYSGRGGQPDTQYF.

The J gene is TRBJ1-2, the V gene TRBV29-1. Germline V lookup: CDR1 SQVTM, CDR2 ANQGSEA. This CDR3 is built from 11 residues. The chain's CDR3 is CSVEGVGGYTF.

The chain links TRBV4-1 to TRBJ1-1; TCRdb indicates TRBD1, and absent DNA this call remains unverified. The CDR3 extends over 16 amino acids. The germline gives CDR1 MGHRA, CDR2 YSYEKL. The CDR3 protein is CASSQDFTGGTTEAFF.

The chain recombines TRBV7-3 with TRBJ2-7; TCRdb proposes TRBD2, but this gene call is untestable without DNA. CDR1 and CDR2 (germline): SGHTA, FQGTGA. The CDR3 is made up of 15 amino acids. The CDR3 reads CASSLGGIAGDEQYF.

This chain uses TRBV6-4 with TRBJ2-3. Germline V gene sequence: CDR1 MRHNA, CDR2 SNTAGT. This CDR3 spans 14 amino acids. CDR3 sequence: CASSQELESDTQYF.

The gene calls are TRBV5-1 and TRBJ2-5; with no DNA, the TCRdb D assignment of TRBD1 cannot be verified. CDR1 SGHRS and CDR2 YFSETQ come from the germline V gene. The CDR3 has 15 amino acids. The CDR3 loop reads CASSLTAGVGETQYF.

The rearrangement joins TRBV3-1 to TRBJ1-2. CDR1 and CDR2 from the germline V gene are LGHDT and YNNKEL (reference sequence). CDR3 length: 15 residues. The CDR3 region is CASSQGLTSNYGYTF.

V usage is TRBV7-2 and J usage is TRBJ2-2. This CDR3 region has 13 residues. The germline gives CDR1 SGHTA, CDR2 FQGNSA. The CDR3 protein is CASRGKNTGELFF.

The CDR3 loop is CASSPRPASYEQYF. The chain employs TRBV9 and TRBJ2-7. The germline V gene encodes CDR1 SGDLS and CDR2 YYNGEE. The CDR3 has 14 amino acids.

The rearrangement joins TRBV15 to TRBJ2-1. CDR3 length: 13 amino acids. Germline CDR1 is LNHNV and CDR2 is YYDKDF (reference sequence). This CDR3 is CATSEAVWNEQFF.

The J gene is TRBJ2-1, the V gene TRBV3-1; TCRdb returns TRBD2, unconfirmable since there is no DNA. Germline assignment: CDR1 LGHDT and CDR2 YNNKEL (reference sequence). There are 15 residues in the CDR3. The CDR3 loop is CASSQGSTSYNEQFF.

The CDR3 protein is CASSQGSFTWGFF. V gene TRBV3-1 combines with J gene TRBJ2-1. The CDR3 has 13 amino acids. In germline, CDR1 is LGHDT, CDR2 YNNKEL (reference sequence).

The chain combines TRBV25-1 with TRBJ2-5; TCRdb outputs TRBD1, but without DNA this stays unchecked. The CDR3 contains 15 residues. The germline V gene encodes CDR1 MGHDK and CDR2 SYGVNS. The CDR3 region is CASSEGQGYQETQYF.

The chain recombines TRBV15 with TRBJ2-1; with no DNA, the TCRdb D assignment of TRBD2 cannot be verified. Germline V gives CDR1 LNHNV, CDR2 YYDKDF (reference sequence). This CDR3 has 17 residues. The CDR3 spells CATSRDTLAGVHNEQFF.

This chain links TRBV5-1 with TRBJ2-2. The CDR3 runs to 16 residues. Germline lookup yields CDR1 SGHRS and CDR2 YFSETQ. The CDR3 loop is CASSFLSTGNTGELFF.

The gene calls are TRBV20-1 and TRBJ1-5; TCRdb selects TRBD1, and the lack of DNA leaves this call unchecked. There are 16 residues in the CDR3. Germline V CDR1 and CDR2: DFQATT, SNEGSKA (reference sequence). The CDR3 here is CSARDGGRGLNQPQHF.

V gene TRBV3-1 combines with J gene TRBJ2-7; the TCRdb D gene call, TRBD1, has no DNA to confirm it. Germline CDR1 and CDR2: LGHDT and YNNKEL (reference sequence). The CDR3 is made up of 15 amino acids. The CDR3 spells CASSQRTGRGAEQYF.

V and J are TRBV5-1 and TRBJ1-1; with no DNA, the TCRdb D assignment of TRBD1 cannot be verified. From germline, CDR1 is SGHRS and CDR2 YFSETQ. The CDR3 loop spans 15 amino acids. CDR3 region: CASSLVPGRGDEAFF. Full variable domain (outside the CDR3, taken from reference TRBV5-1 and TRBJ1-1): KAGVTQTPRYLIKTRGQQVTLSCSPISGHRSVSWYQQTPGQGLQFLFEYFSETQRNKGNFPGRFSGRQFSNSRSEMNVSTLELGDSALYLCASSLVPGRGDEAFFGQGTRLTVV.

V gene TRBV12-3 or TRBV12-4 combines with J gene TRBJ2-7; TCRdb names TRBD2, which stays unverified in the absence of DNA. The CDR3 spans 12 residues. This chain's CDR3 is CASSSGTSGLYF.

This chain uses TRBV7-9 with TRBJ2-2; the TCRdb D gene call, TRBD2, has no DNA to confirm it. The germline CDR1 and CDR2 sequences are SEHNR and FQNEAQ (reference sequence). This CDR3 region has 13 residues. The CDR3 reads CASSREKGGELFF. The full variable domain, rest sourced from reference TRBV7-9 and TRBJ2-2, is DTGVSQNPRHKITKRGQNVTFRCDPISEHNRLYWYRQTLGQGPEFLTYFQNEAQLEKSRLLSDRFSAERPKGSFSTLEIQRTEQGDSAMYLCASSREKGGELFFGEGSRLTVL.

This chain joins TRBV12-3 or TRBV12-4 and TRBJ2-1; the TCRdb call, TRBD1, lacks DNA for checking. The CDR3 contains 14 residues. The CDR3 sequence is CAIAMRGQGNEQFF.

This sequence joins TRBV20-1 and TRBJ1-2. Germline lookup yields CDR1 DFQATT and CDR2 SNEGSKA (reference sequence). The length of the CDR3 is 11 residues. This CDR3 reads CSASSYAGYTF.

The chain carries TRBV27 and TRBJ1-1; the TCRdb D gene call, TRBD1, has no DNA to confirm it. Germline lookup yields CDR1 MNHEY and CDR2 SMNVEV (reference sequence). The length of the CDR3 is 14 residues. The CDR3 sequence: CASSTNRGKAEAFF.

The CDR3 loop is CASSLIGRQYF. The J gene is TRBJ2-3, the V gene TRBV7-2. Germline V gene data show CDR1 as SGHTA and CDR2 as FQGNSA. The CDR3 covers 11 residues.

V usage is TRBV7-3 and J usage is TRBJ2-2; TCRdb reports TRBD2, a call that lacks DNA to check it against. The CDR3 consists of 17 residues. The germline CDR1 and CDR2 sequences are SGHTA and FQGTGA. CDR3 sequence: CASSDEPGLRGTGELFF. Complete variable domain (other parts from reference TRBV7-3 and TRBJ2-2): GAGVSQTPSNKVTEKGKYVELRCDPISGHTALYWYRQSLGQGPEFLIYFQGTGAADDSGLPNDRFFAVRPEGSVSTLKIQRTERGDSAVYLCASSDEPGLRGTGELFFGEGSRLTVL.

The chain joins TRBV5-1 to TRBJ1-2. The CDR3 has 15 amino acids. CDR1 is SGHRS, CDR2 YFSETQ, per germline. The CDR3 is CASSLALGTNYGYTF.

This chain uses TRBV12-3 or TRBV12-4 with TRBJ2-2. The CDR3 covers 13 residues. CDR3 sequence: CASSLSFSGELFF.